This TCR beta chain appears in the sequencing data of a study of CD8 T cells in ankylosing spondylitis (dated by TCRdb to 2015 to 2018). Notes on the research overall: T cell receptor beta repertoires were profiled in healthy donors and ankylosing spondylitis patients so that disease-linked TCR variants could be found. The full study cohort was made up of about 24 ankylosing spondylitis patients and 95 to 130 healthy donors. Samples of peripheral blood were taken, and for ankylosing spondylitis patients, synovial fluid was collected as well.

On this clonotype itself: The specificity of this receptor is unknown. No much larger clone exists at a distance of one base, and base qualities are not known.

Points the paper makes about the study in general: Some TCR beta motif variants had previously been reported in synovial fluid and blood of reactive arthritis patients, which suggested common disease-initiation mechanisms. Significant enrichment of the disease-linked clones was reported in matched synovial fluid samples from ankylosing spondylitis patients. A CD8+ phenotype was shown by the disease-linked clones, which were found at relatively low frequencies in peripheral blood. Blood from ankylosing spondylitis patients appeared to be characterized by a TCR beta motif composed of about 8 highly homologous amino acid variants.

V is cut by 3 bases and J by 7 bases, and the space between the germline ends is 9 bases. CDR3 length: 12 amino acids, cysteine to phenylalanine. The kept DNA is CDR3 alone, 36 bases in frame from the first base. The germline V gene sets CDR1 to MDHEN and CDR2 to SYDVKM. TCRdb records Illumina HiSeq 2500 as the sequencer. TCR beta libraries were prepared by quantitative 5'-RACE with molecular barcodes. The original methods were these. Disease-linked TCR variants were identified with a new computational method built on a probabilistic model of VDJ rearrangement. TCRdb reanalyzed the raw reads on its own, using fastp at Q25 for trimming and MiXCR for clone calling, and kept in-frame beta chains. Identical CDR3 proteins give one entry, which carries the most common genes and DNA. The V and J calls were determined by TCRdb, not by the authors. Across this sample there are 500,000 or so distinct CDR3 sequences, with over 4% seen only once. The ten largest clones capture 3.5% of the sample.

Rearrangement joined TRBV28 to TRBJ2-5; the D gene identity is not certain. The specimen was blood, either unsorted or a sorted T cell fraction (not recorded which). The TCR originated in a male donor with ankylosing spondylitis. CDR3 reads: CASSLLAATQYF. The DNA sequence reads TGTGCCAGCAGTTTGTTGGCAGCGACCCAGTACTTC.